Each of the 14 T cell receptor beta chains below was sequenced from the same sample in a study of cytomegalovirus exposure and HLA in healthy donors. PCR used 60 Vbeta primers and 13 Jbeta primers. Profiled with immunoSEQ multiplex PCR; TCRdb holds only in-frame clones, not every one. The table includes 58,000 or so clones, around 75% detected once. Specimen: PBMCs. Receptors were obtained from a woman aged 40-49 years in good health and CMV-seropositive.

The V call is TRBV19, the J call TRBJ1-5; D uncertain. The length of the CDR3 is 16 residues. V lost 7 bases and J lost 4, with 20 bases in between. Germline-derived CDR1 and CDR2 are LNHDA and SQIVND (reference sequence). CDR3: CASTPRAGAGNQPQHF. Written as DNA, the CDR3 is TGTGCCAGTACTCCAAGGGCGGGCGCGGGGAATCAGCCCCAGCATTTT.

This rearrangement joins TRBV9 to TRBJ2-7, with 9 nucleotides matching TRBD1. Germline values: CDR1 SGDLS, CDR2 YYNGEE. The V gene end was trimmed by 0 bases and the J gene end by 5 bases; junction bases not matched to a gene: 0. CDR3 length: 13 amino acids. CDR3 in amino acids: CASSVGDRDEQYF. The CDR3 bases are TGTGCCAGCAGCGTAGGGGACAGGGACGAGCAGTACTTC.

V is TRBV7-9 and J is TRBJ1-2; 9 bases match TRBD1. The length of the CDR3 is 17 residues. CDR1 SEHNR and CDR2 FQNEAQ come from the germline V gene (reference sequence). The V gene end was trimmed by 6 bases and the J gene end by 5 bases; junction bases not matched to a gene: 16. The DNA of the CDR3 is TGTGCCAGCAGTTCCGGGACAGGGAGTAGGGAGGGGTATGGCTACACCTTC. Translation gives CASSSGTGSREGYGYTF.

The CDR3 sequence is CASSPILGAEQFF. The CDR3 DNA is TGTGCCAGCAGCCCTATTCTAGGGGCCGAGCAGTTCTTC. The V gene is TRBV9, the J gene TRBJ2-1, with a tentative D call TRBD1 (5 bases). CDR1 and CDR2 from the germline V gene are SGDLS and YYNGEE. CDR3 length equals 13 residues. V lost 4 bases, J lost 10 bases, and 15 bases lay in between.

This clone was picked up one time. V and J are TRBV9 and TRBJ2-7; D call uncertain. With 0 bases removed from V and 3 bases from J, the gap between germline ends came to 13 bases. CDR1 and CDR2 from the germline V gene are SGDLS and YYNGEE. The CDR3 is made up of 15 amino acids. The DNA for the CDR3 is TGTGCCAGCAGCGTAGGAGCCTACTCGGTCTACGAGCAGTACTTC. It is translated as CASSVGAYSVYEQYF. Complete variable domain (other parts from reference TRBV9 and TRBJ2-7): DSGVTQTPKHLITATGQRVTLRCSPRSGDLSVYWYQQSLDQGLQFLIQYYNGEERAKGNILERFSAQQFPDLHSELNLSSLELGDSALYFCASSVGAYSVYEQYFGPGTRLTVT.

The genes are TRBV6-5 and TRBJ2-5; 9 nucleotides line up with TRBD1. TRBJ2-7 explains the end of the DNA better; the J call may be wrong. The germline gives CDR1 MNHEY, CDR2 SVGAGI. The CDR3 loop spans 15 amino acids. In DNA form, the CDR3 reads TGTGCCAGCAGCCCCCCCGGGACAGGGTTTTACGAGCAGTACTTC. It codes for CASSPPGTGFYEQYF.

The CDR3 DNA is TGTGCCAGCCAAGGGGCTGGGGAGACCCAGTACTTC. Its protein is CASQGAGETQYF. The chain links TRBV2 to TRBJ2-5; tentative D call: TRBD1 (5 bases). Germline V gene lookup returns CDR1 SNHLY and CDR2 FYNNEI. There are 12 residues in the CDR3. Trimming removed 8 bases from V and 5 bases from J, with 12 bases in between.

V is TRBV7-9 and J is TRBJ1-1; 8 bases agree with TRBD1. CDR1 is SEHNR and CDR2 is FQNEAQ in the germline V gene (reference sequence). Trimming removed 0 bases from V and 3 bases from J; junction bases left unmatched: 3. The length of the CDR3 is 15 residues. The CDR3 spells CASSLALQGDTEAFF. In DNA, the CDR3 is TGTGCCAGCAGCTTAGCGTTACAGGGGGACACTGAAGCTTTCTTT.

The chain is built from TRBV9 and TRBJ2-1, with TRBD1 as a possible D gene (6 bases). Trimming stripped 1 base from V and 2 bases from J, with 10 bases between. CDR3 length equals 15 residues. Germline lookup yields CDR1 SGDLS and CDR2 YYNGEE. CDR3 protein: CASSVSGDTYNEQFF. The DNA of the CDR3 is TGTGCCAGCAGCGTATCAGGGGACACCTACAATGAGCAGTTCTTC.

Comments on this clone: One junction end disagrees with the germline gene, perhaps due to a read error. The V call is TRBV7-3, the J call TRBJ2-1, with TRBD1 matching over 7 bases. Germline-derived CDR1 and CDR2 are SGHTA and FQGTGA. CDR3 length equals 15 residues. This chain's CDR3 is CASSLTGTAYNEQFF. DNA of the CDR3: TGTGCCAGCAGCCTAACCGGGACAGCATACAATGAGCAGTTCTTC.

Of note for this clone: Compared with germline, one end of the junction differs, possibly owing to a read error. The CDR3 coding sequence is TGTTCCAGCAGCCCCCCACAGGGGTCGGCTACTAATGAAAAACTGTTTTTT. Its translation: CSSSPPQGSATNEKLFF. This chain links TRBV7-9 with TRBJ1-4; 7 nucleotides agree with TRBD1. Germline V CDR1 and CDR2: SEHNR, FQNEAQ (reference sequence). The CDR3 sequence is 17 residues long.

Written as DNA, the CDR3 is TGTGCCAGCAGTGTGGATAGCGGGGGGGAGGCTGAGCAGTTCTTC. This encodes CASSVDSGGEAEQFF. V gene TRBV2 combines with J gene TRBJ2-1, with TRBD2 matching over 11 bases. Germline CDR1 SNHLY, CDR2 FYNNEI. V shed 4 bases, J shed 9 bases, and the junction held 8 bases outside the gene matches. The length of the CDR3 is 15 residues.

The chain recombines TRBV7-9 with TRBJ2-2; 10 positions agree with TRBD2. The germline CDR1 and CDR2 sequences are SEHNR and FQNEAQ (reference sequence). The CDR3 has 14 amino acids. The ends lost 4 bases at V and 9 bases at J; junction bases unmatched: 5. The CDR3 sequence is CASSSAGGLWELFF. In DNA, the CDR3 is TGTGCCAGCAGCTCAGCGGGGGGGCTCTGGGAGCTGTTTTTT.

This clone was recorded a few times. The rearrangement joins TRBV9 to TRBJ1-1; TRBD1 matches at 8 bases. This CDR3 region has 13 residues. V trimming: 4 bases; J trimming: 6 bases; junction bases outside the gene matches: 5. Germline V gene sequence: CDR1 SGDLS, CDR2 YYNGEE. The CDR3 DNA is TGTGCCAGCAGCAGAGGACAGGGCGCTGAAGCTTTCTTT. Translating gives CASSRGQGAEAFF.